This TCR beta chain was recorded in a study of graft-versus-host responses after intestinal transplantation. Study-level information: Recipients received multivisceral, liver-intestinal, or isolated intestinal transplants. The recipients all started with anti-thymocyte globulin induction and then took tacrolimus and steroids for approximately 3 years.

The trim removed 4 bases at V and 2 bases at J, leaving 7 bases unmatched. Per the germline V gene, CDR1 is SGHNT and CDR2 is YYREEE (reference sequence). The CDR3 sequence is 15 residues long. The table came from immunoSEQ multiplex PCR; TCRdb's copy has only in-frame clones and leaves some out. The sample carries under 75,000 clones, 85% to 90% recorded once. Study-wide results and limits: GvH clonotypes were identified within recipient marrow, with a subset emerging first in ileum or blood. Across patients carrying graft-donor T cell macrochimerism, allografts held high graft-versus-host to host-versus-graft clonal ratios.

In its sample, this clone was seen a few times. What it binds is not known. J is TRBJ1-2 and V is TRBV5-4; 8 bases map to TRBD1. Specimen: unstimulated CD8+ T cells sorted from spleen or lymph node cells, collected before transplant. The clonotype comes from a human donor who was the organ donor for an intestinal transplant. CDR3 coding DNA: TGTGCCAGCAGCCAGGACAGGGTTTCGAACTATGGCTACACCTTC. It is translated as CASSQDRVSNYGYTF.